The present entry profiles one T cell receptor beta chain with its context. The antigen is undetermined. Germline-derived CDR1 and CDR2 are SNHLY and FYNNEI. Trimming took off 3 bases at V and 2 bases at J, with 8 bases between the two ends. The CDR3 has 14 residues. These data originate in a study of cytomegalovirus exposure and HLA in healthy donors. Findings and limits, study-wide: Most TCR sequences were seen very rarely across donors, but some public TCRs occurred in many. The classifier reportedly diagnosed cytomegalovirus status with high sensitivity and specificity.

Sequencing used immunoSEQ multiplex PCR; TCRdb keeps in-frame clones, though not all of them. The sample consists of some 63,000 clones, around 89% of them appearing once. This rearrangement joins TRBV2 to TRBJ1-5, with D perhaps TRBD1 (5 bases). Sequencing was carried out using PBMCs. The receptor's source is a woman under 30 in good health and CMV-seronegative. This chain's CDR3 is CASSDGRGNQPQHF. The CDR3 DNA is TGTGCCAGCAGTGATGGCAGGGGCAATCAGCCCCAGCATTTT.